The subject of this entry is one TCR beta chain. This sample is part of a study of cytomegalovirus exposure and HLA in healthy donors. The CDR3 runs to 12 residues. TCRdb keeps only in-frame clones here, not all; method: immunoSEQ multiplex PCR. The sample has about 110,000 clones; nearly 97% are singletons. Sequenced: PBMCs. The rearrangement links TRBV21-1 to TRBJ2-7; whether TRBD1, the table's D call, matches the DNA was not checked. TRBV21-1 is described as a pseudogene. The sequence came from a woman between 18 and 29 years old in good health and CMV-seronegative. DNA for the CDR3: TGTGCCAGCAGCAAAGACACCTACGAGCAGTACTTC. Its translation is CASSKDTYEQYF.